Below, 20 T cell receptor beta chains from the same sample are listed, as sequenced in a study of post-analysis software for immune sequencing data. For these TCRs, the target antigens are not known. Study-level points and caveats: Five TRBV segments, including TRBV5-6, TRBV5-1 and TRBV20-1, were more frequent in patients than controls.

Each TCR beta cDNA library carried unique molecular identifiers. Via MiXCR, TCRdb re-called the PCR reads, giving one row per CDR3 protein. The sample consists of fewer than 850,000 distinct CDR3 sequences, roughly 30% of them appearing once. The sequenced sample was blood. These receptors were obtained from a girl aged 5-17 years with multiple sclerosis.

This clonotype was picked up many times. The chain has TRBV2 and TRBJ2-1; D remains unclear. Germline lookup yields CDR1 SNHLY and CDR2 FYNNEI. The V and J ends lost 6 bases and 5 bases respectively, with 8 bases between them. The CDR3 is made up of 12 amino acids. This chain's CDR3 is CASRAGDNEQFF. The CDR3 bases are TGTGCCAGCAGAGCCGGAGACAATGAGCAGTTCTTC.

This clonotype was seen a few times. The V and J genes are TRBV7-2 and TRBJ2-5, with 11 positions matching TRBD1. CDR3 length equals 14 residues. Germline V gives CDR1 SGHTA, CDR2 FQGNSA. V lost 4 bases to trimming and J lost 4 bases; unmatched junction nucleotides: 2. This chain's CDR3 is CASSSDRGLETQYF. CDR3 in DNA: TGTGCCAGCAGCTCGGACAGGGGGCTAGAGACCCAGTACTTC. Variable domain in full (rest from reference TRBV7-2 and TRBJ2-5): GAGVSQSPSNKVTEKGKDVELRCDPISGHTALYWYRQSLGQGLEFLIYFQGNSAPDKSGLPSDRFSAERTGGSVSTLTIQRTQQEDSAVYLCASSSDRGLETQYFGPGTRLLVL.

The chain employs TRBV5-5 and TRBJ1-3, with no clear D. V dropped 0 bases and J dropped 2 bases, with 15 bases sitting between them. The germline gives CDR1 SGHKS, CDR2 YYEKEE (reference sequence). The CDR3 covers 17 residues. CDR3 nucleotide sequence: TGTGCCAGCAGCTTGGGCCCGACGCCGACCACTGGAAACACCATATATTTT. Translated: CASSLGPTPTTGNTIYF. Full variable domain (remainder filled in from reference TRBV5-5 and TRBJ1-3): DAGVTQSPTHLIKTRGQQVTLRCSPISGHKSVSWYQQVLGQGPQFIFQYYEKEERGRGNFPDRFSARQFPNYSSELNVNALLLGDSALYLCASSLGPTPTTGNTIYFGEGSWLTVV.

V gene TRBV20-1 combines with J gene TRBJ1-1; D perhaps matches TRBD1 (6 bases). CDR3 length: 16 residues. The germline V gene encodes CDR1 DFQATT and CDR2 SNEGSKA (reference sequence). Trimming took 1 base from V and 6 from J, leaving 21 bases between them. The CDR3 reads CSARGARWGGGAEAFF. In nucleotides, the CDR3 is TGCAGTGCTAGAGGTGCCAGATGGGGTGGGGGCGCTGAAGCTTTCTTT.

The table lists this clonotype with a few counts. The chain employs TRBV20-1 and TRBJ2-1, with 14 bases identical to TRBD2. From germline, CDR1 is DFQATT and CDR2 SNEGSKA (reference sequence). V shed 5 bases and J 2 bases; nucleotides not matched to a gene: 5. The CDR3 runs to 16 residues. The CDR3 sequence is CSASPGLAGAYNEQFF. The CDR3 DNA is TGCAGTGCTTCTCCGGGACTAGCGGGAGCCTACAATGAGCAGTTCTTC.

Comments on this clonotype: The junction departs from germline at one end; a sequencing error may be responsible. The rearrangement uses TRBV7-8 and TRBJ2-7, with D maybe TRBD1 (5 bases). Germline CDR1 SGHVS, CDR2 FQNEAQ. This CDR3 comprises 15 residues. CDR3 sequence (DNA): TGTGCCGGCAGCCCAGGGCCGACGCTATTGGACGAGCAGTACTTC. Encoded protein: CAGSPGPTLLDEQYF.

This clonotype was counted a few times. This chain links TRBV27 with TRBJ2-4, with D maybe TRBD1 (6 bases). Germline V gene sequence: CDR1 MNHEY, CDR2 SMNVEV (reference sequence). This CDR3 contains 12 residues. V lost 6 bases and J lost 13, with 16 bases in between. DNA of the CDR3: TGTGCCAGCAGCCGCCGACAGGCCCCCCAGTACTTC. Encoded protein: CASSRRQAPQYF.

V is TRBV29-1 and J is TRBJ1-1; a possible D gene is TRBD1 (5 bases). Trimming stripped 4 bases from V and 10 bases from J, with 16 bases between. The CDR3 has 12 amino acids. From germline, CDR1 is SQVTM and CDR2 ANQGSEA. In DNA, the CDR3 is TGCAGCGTTGCAGGGACTTCAGTGGGAGCTTTCTTT. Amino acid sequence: CSVAGTSVGAFF.

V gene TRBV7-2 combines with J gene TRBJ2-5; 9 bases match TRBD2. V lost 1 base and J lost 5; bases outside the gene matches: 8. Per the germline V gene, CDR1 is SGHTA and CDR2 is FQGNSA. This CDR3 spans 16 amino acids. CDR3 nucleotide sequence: TGTGCCAGCAGCTTAGAGGGGCGCGGGGGGGAGGAGACCCAGTACTTC. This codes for CASSLEGRGGEETQYF. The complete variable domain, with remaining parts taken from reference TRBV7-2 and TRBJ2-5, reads GAGVSQSPSNKVTEKGKDVELRCDPISGHTALYWYRQSLGQGLEFLIYFQGNSAPDKSGLPSDRFSAERTGGSVSTLTIQRTQQEDSAVYLCASSLEGRGGEETQYFGPGTRLLVL.

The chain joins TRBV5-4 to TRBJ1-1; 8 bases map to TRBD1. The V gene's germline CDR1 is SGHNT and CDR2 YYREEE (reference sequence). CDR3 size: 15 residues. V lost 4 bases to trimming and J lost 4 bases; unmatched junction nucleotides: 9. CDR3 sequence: CASSQAGGGGTEAFF. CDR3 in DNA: TGTGCCAGCAGCCAAGCAGGGGGCGGTGGCACTGAAGCTTTCTTT.

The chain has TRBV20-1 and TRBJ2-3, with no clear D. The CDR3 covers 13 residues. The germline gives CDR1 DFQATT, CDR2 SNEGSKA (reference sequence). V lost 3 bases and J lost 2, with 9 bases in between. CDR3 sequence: CSASSLPTDTQYF. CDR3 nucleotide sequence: TGCAGTGCTAGTTCCCTGCCCACAGATACGCAGTATTTT.

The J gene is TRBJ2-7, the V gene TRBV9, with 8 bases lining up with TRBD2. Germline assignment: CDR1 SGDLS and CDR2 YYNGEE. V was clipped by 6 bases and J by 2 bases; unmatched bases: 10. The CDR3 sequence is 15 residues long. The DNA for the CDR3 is TGTGCCAGCACCGAGGGGAGCGGGAGCGCCTACGAGCAGTACTTC. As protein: CASTEGSGSAYEQYF.

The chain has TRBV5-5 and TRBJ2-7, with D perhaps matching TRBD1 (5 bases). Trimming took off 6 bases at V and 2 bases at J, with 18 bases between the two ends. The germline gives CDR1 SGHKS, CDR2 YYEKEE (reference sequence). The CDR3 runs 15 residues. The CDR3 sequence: CASTRSGQDTYEQYF. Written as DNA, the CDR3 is TGTGCCAGCACCCGATCCGGGCAGGACACCTACGAGCAGTACTTC. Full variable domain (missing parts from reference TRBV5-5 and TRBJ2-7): DAGVTQSPTHLIKTRGQQVTLRCSPISGHKSVSWYQQVLGQGPQFIFQYYEKEERGRGNFPDRFSARQFPNYSSELNVNALLLGDSALYLCASTRSGQDTYEQYFGPGTRLTVT.

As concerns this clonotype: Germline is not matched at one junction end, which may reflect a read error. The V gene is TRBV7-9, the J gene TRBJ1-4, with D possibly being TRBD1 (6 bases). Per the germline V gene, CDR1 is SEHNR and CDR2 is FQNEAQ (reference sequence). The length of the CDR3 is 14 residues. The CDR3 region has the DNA TGCGCCAGCAGCCCGACCGGGACAAGTGAAAAACTGTTTTTT. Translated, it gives CASSPTGTSEKLFF.

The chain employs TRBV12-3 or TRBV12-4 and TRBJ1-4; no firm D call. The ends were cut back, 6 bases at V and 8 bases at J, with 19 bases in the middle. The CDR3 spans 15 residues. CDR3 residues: CASSSAGPPFEKLFF. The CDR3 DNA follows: TGTGCCAGCAGCTCAGCAGGTCCGCCGTTCGAAAAACTGTTTTTT.

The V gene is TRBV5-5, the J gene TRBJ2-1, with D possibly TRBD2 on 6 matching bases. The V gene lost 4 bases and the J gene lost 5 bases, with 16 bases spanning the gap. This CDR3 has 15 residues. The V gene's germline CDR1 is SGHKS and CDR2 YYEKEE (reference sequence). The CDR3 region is CASSPLGGRDNEQFF. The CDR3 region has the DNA TGTGCCAGCAGCCCCCTGGGGGGTCGGGACAATGAGCAGTTCTTC.

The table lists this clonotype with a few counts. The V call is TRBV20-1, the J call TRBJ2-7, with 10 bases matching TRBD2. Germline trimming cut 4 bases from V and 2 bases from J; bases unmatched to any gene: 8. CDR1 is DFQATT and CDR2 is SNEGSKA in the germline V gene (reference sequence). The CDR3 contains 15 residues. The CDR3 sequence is CSAIPPSGRTYEQYF. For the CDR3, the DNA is TGCAGTGCTATCCCTCCTAGCGGGAGAACCTACGAGCAGTACTTC.

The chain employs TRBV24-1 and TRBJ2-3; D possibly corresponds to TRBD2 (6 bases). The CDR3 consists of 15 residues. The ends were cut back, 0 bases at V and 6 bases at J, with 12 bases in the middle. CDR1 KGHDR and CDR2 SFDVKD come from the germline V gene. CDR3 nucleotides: TGTGCCACCAGTGATTTGGGCGGGGCGCGGGATACGCAGTATTTT. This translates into CATSDLGGARDTQYF.

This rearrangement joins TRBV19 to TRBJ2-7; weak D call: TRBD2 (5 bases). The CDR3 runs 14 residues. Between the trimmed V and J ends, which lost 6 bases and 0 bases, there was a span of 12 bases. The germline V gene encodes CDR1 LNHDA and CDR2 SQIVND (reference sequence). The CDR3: CASRAIGDSYEQYF. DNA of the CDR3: TGTGCCAGTAGAGCAATCGGGGACTCCTACGAGCAGTACTTC.

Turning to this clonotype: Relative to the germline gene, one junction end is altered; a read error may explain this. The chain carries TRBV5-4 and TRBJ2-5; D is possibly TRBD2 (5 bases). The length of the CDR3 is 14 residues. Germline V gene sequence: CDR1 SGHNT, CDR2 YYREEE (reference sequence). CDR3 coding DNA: TGTGCCAACAGCCGAGCGGTACAGCAAGAGACCCAGTACTTC. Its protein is CANSRAVQQETQYF.